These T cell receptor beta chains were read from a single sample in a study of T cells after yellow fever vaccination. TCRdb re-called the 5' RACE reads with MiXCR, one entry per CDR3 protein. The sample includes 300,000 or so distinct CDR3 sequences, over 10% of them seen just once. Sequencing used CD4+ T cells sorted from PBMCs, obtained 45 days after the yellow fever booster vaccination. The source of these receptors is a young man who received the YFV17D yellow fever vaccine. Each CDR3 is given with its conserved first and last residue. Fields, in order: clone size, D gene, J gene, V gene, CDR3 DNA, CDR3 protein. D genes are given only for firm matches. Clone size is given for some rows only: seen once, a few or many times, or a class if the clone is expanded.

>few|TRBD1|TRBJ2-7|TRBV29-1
TGCAGCGTTGCCGAGACAGGGGTCCACGAGCAGTACTTC
CSVAETGVHEQYF
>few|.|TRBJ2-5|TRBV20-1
TGCAGTGCTAGGGTTGTAGGACAAGAGACCCAGTACTTC
CSARVVGQETQYF
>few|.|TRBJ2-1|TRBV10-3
TGTGCCATCAGCACAGGGAATGAGCAGTTCTTC
CAISTGNEQFF
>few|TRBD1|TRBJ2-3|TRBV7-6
TGTGCCAGCAGCTTAGGAGGAGGGACAGGGATACCAGATACGCAGTATTTT
CASSLGGGTGIPDTQYF
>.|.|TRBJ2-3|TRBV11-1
TGTGCCAGCAGCTTTTCCGGAGGTATGGGAGTACCAGATACGCAGTATTTT
CASSFSGGMGVPDTQYF
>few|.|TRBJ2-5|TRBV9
TGTGCCAGCAGCCCCAACGGCGGGGAGTACCAAGAGACCCAGTACTTC
CASSPNGGEYQETQYF
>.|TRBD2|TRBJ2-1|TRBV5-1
TGCGCCAGCAGCTTGGAGATAGCGGGAGCAGGGTACAATGAGCAGTTCTTC
CASSLEIAGAGYNEQFF
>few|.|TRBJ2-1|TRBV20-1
TGCAGTGCTAGGGGGACTTCTTCCTACAATGAGCAGTTCTTC
CSARGTSSYNEQFF
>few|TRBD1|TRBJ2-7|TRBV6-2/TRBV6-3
TGTGCCAGCAGTTACGGGGACAGGGGTCCGGTCTTCGAGCAGTACTTC
CASSYGDRGPVFEQYF
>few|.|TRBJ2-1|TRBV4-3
TGCGCCAGCAGCCAAGATCGTCCCCCCTACAATGAGCAGTTCTTC
CASSQDRPPYNEQFF
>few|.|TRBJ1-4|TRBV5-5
TGTGCCAGCAGCATACTAGGCGGTGCAACTAATGAAAAACTGTTTTTT
CASSILGGATNEKLFF
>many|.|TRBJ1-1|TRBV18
TGTGCCAGCAGCCCCGGGCAGAACACTGAAGCTTTCTTT
CASSPGQNTEAFF
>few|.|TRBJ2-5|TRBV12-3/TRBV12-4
TGTGCCAGCAGTTTAAAGCCTCAAGAGACCCAGTACTTC
CASSLKPQETQYF
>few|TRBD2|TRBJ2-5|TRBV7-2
TGTGCCAGCTTAGCGGGAGGGGTCCAAGAGACCCAGTACTTC
CASLAGGVQETQYF
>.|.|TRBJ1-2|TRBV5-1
TGCGCCAGCAGCTTGGATGCTACTAACTATGGCTACACCTTC
CASSLDATNYGYTF
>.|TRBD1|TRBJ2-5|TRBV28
TGTGCCAGCAGTTTGACAGGGAAGACCCAGTACTTC
CASSLTGKTQYF
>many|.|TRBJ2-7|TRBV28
TGTGCCAGCAGCCGGGGCCAGGGTTACGAGCAGTACTTC
CASSRGQGYEQYF
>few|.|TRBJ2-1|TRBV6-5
TGTGCCAGCAGCCGAAGGAGTGAGCAGTTCTTC
CASSRRSEQFF
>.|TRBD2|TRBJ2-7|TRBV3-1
TGTGCCAGCAGGGTGACTAGCGGGGCCGCCTACGAGCAGTACTTC
CASRVTSGAAYEQYF
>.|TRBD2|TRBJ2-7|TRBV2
TGTGCCAGCAGAACCGGGACTAGCGGGAGGACTAGACAGCAGTACTTC
CASRTGTSGRTRQQYF
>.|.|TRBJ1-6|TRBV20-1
TGCAGTGCTCCCCCGGGATCCTATAATTCACCCCTCCACTTT
CSAPPGSYNSPLHF
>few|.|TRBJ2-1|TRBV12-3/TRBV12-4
TGTGCCAGCAGTTTACAAGGGGGGAGGGCCGGGAATGAGCAGTTCTTC
CASSLQGGRAGNEQFF
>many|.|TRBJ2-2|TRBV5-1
TGCGCCAGCAGCTTCGGGCCAAACCGTTCCACCGGGGAGCTGTTTTTT
CASSFGPNRSTGELFF
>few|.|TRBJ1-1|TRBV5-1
TGCGCCAGCAGCGACCAATCCGGGAACACTGAAGCTTTCTTT
CASSDQSGNTEAFF
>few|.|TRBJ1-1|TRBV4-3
TGCGCCAGCAGCCAAGACAAGAGCGGCACTGAAGCTTTCTTT
CASSQDKSGTEAFF
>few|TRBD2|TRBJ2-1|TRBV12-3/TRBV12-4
TGTGCCAGCAGTTTGCCCAGCGGGGATGAGCAGTTCTTC
CASSLPSGDEQFF
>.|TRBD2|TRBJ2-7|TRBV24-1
TGTGCCACCAGTGAAGGGACTAGCGGGAGGGGCGAGCAGTACTTC
CATSEGTSGRGEQYF
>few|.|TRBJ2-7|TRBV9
TGTGCCAGCAGCGTAGGGACAATCGGCGAGCAGTACTTC
CASSVGTIGEQYF
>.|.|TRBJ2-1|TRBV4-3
TGCGCCAGCAGCCATGTGGACGCGGCCGGATTCCAGTTCTTC
CASSHVDAAGFQFF
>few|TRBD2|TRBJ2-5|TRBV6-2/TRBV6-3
TGTGCCAGCAGTTTTATCGGACTAGCGGGGACGGAGACCCAGTACTTC
CASSFIGLAGTETQYF
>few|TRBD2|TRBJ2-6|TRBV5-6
TGTGCCAGCAGCTTCGAGTATAGCGGGGTCCCTCACCGCCGCTCTGGGGCCAACGTCCTGACTTTC
CASSFEYSGVPHRRSGANVLTF
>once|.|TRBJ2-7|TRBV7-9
TGTGCCAGCAGCTTCCGCGGAGGCAAAGGGCCCTACGAGCAGTACTTC
CASSFRGGKGPYEQYF
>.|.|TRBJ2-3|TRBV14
TGTGCCAGCAGCCAAGATCGACGGTATACGCAGTATTTT
CASSQDRRYTQYF
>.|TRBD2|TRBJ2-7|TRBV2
TGTGCCAGCATACCTGGGACTAGCGGGATTTACGAGCAGTACTTC
CASIPGTSGIYEQYF
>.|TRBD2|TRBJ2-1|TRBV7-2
TGTGCCAGCAGCTTAAAACTAGCGGCAAACAATGAGCAGTTCTTC
CASSLKLAANNEQFF
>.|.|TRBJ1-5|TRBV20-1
TGCTGTGCTAGAGATGGTAGCAGGGGAGGAAATCAGCCCCAGCATTTT
CCARDGSRGGNQPQHF
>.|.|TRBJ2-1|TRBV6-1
TGTGCCAGCAGTGAAGACAGGGGAGGGAATGAGCAGTTCTTC
CASSEDRGGNEQFF
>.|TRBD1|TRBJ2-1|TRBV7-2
TGTGCCAGCAGCTTATGGACAGGTTCGGATGAGCAGTTCTTC
CASSLWTGSDEQFF
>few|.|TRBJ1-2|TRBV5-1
TGCGCCAGCAGCTTGGACCCTCTACGAGGGAGCTATGGCTACACCTTC
CASSLDPLRGSYGYTF
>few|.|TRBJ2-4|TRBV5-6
TGTGCCAGCAGCTTACGGGGGGCGCAGAACATTCAGTACTTC
CASSLRGAQNIQYF
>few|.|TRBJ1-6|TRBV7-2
TGTGCCAGCAGCTTTCAGACAGGCGGTAATTCACCCCTCCACTTT
CASSFQTGGNSPLHF